This is a list of T cell receptor beta chains from one sample in a study of blood T cell repertoires in COVID-19. Data came from immunoSEQ multiplex PCR; TCRdb stores just in-frame clones and leaves some out. The repertoire has over 200,000 clones, around 88% of them found once; the top ten carry around 1.5%. The specimen sequenced was peripheral blood. These receptor sequences come from a man in his late teens or twenties with active or convalescent COVID-19. Both conserved end residues are trimmed from each CDR3. Each record gives: clone size, J gene, V gene, CDR3 protein. Size is stated for part of the rows, as once, few or many counts, or as a class when the clone is expanded.

once	TRBJ1-1	TRBV29-1	SVEDLQGPNTEAF
-	TRBJ2-7	TRBV5-5	ASSPQGGSYEQY
-	TRBJ2-4	TRBV20-1	SASAGGKNIQY
-	TRBJ2-5	TRBV7-2	ASSLARETQY
-	TRBJ2-5	TRBV28	ASRPDWTAGIQETQY
-	TRBJ2-7	TRBV30	ASRSRGYEQY
once	TRBJ2-3	TRBV2	ASTGTRKVGDTQY
-	TRBJ2-7	TRBV10-3	AISEGGRVGEQY
-	TRBJ1-4	TRBV6-5	ASRQGSEKLF
-	TRBJ1-6	TRBV3-1/TRBV3-2	ASSQSGRVRSPLH
few	TRBJ2-7	TRBV4-1	ASSSGTGRDEQY
-	TRBJ1-3	TRBV11-3	ASSGAGGAGNTIY
once	TRBJ2-5	TRBV6-5	ASSYGQDQETQY
once	TRBJ1-1	TRBV19	ASWGLKGSNTEAF
once	TRBJ1-1	TRBV10-3	AISESRGQDTEAF
-	TRBJ2-1	TRBV5-1	ASSQTGGLDEQF
-	TRBJ2-7	TRBV6-5	ASSWGGTSVTYEQY
-	TRBJ1-4	TRBV7-2	ASSPGQALGGSEKLF
-	TRBJ1-2	TRBV19	ASSNGQALNYGYT
few	TRBJ2-3	TRBV19	ASSIGLAGLTDTQY
-	TRBJ2-2	TRBV6-5	ASSRDRAGELF
-	TRBJ1-2	TRBV9	ASSVAQANYGYT
-	TRBJ1-5	TRBV2	ASSEGRVRGPQH